This T cell receptor (beta chain) derives from a study of blood T cells in healthy people across ages. Study-wide findings and caveats: TCR beta diversity, measured per million T cells, fell in a roughly linear way with age. Long-lived donors had more naive CD4+ cells and higher diversity than aged donors. In the absence of known donor CMV status, changes in expanded clonotypes were possibly confounded.

A second roughly 7 to 12 cycle PCR used barcoded and J-beta primers. A single record per CDR3 protein comes from TCRdb applying MiXCR to the 5' RACE reads. The top ten hold approximately 11% of the sample, which has approximately 1.5 million distinct CDR3 sequences, around 36% seen once. Trimming stripped 2 bases from V and 4 bases from J, with 11 bases between. The CDR3 spans 14 residues. CDR1 and CDR2 from the germline V gene are ENHRY and SYGVKD. As concerns this clonotype: Its antigen is currently unknown.

The donors, all healthy, were Caucasians living in Russia, aged roughly 6 to 90. J is TRBJ1-1 and V is TRBV10-3; D remains ambiguous. The specimen sequenced was blood. The origin of this receptor is a woman in her thirties in good health. The CDR3 region is CAISERVGGTEAFF. CDR3 nucleotide sequence: TGTGCCATCAGTGAGAGGGTCGGAGGCACTGAAGCTTTCTTT.